This T cell receptor (beta chain) was documented in a study of blood T cell repertoires in COVID-19. Trimming pared 10 bases from V and 1 base from J, leaving 13 bases between. The V gene's germline CDR1 is ENHRY and CDR2 SYGVKD. The CDR3 contains 13 residues. The method was immunoSEQ multiplex PCR; TCRdb's version includes in-frame clones alone and lacks a portion of them. The sample includes more than 80,000 clones, roughly 90% of them seen just once. This chain joins TRBV10-3 and TRBJ2-5, with D unclear. The sequence was collected from a human donor with active COVID-19. The donor label of this sample is uncertain. The sample consisted of peripheral blood. CDR3 sequence reads: CATARSPQETQYF. For the CDR3, the DNA is TGTGCCACAGCTAGGAGTCCCCAAGAGACCCAGTACTTC.